Listed below are T cell receptor beta chains from one sample, sequenced in a study of cytomegalovirus exposure and HLA in healthy donors. Only in-frame clones appear in the TCRdb table, and some are missing; sequencing was by immunoSEQ multiplex PCR. The sample has under 95,000 clones; roughly 80% are singletons. The sequencing input was PBMCs. Source of these receptors: a male donor in good health and CMV-seronegative. The CDR3 runs from the conserved cysteine through the conserved F or W. The D gene is left open where the match is weak. Only part of the rows carry a size: once, few, many, or a class if the clone is expanded.

TRBV11-3,-,-,TRBJ2-3,TGTGCCAGCAGGGGCGCGGGGCAGGATAGTGGTACGCAGTATTTT,CASRGAGQDSGTQYF
TRBV28,-,few,TRBJ1-2,TGTGCCAGCTTCCGGGACATCAGACTCACGGGTAGTGGCTACACCTTC,CASFRDIRLTGSGYTF
TRBV18,-,-,TRBJ2-1,TGTGCCAGCTCACCAGCGGTGAGCGGAGATGAGCAGTTCTTC,CASSPAVSGDEQFF
TRBV2,-,few,TRBJ2-4,TGTGCCAGCAGGGGGGCCCGGGGAAACATTCAGTACTTC,CASRGARGNIQYF
TRBV18,-,-,TRBJ2-3,TGTGCCAGCTCACTAGCAGATACGCAGTATTTT,CASSLADTQYF
TRBV5-4,TRBD2,-,TRBJ2-1,TGTGCCAGCAGCCCTAGCGGGGGCCCCTACAATGAGCAGTTCTTC,CASSPSGGPYNEQFF
TRBV18,-,-,TRBJ1-1,TGTGCCAGCTCAGTTACAGGGCCCACTGAAGCTTTCTTT,CASSVTGPTEAFF
TRBV27,-,-,TRBJ2-7,TGTGCCAGCAGCTCCCCCAGGGTTTCCTACGAGCAGTACTTC,CASSSPRVSYEQYF
TRBV19,-,-,TRBJ2-2,TGTGCCAGTACCTATCACAGTGGGGAGCTGTTTTTT,CASTYHSGELFF
TRBV10-3,-,-,TRBJ2-3,TGTGCCATCAGTTGGGAGCAGGACACAGATACGCAGTATTTT,CAISWEQDTDTQYF
TRBV7-9,TRBD2,-,TRBJ2-7,TGTGCCAGCAGCTTAGGAGCTAGCGGGAGGCACGAGCAGTACTTC,CASSLGASGRHEQYF
TRBV9,-,-,TRBJ2-5,TGTGCCAGCAGCGTAGCAGGAGGAGAGACCCAGTACTTC,CASSVAGGETQYF
TRBV29-1,TRBD1,-,TRBJ2-5,TGCAGCGTTCGGGACAGTCAAGAGACCCAGTACTTC,CSVRDSQETQYF
TRBV2,-,-,TRBJ1-1,TGTGCCAGCAGGAGGAATACAAGGAACACTGAAGCTTTCTTT,CASRRNTRNTEAFF
TRBV10-3,-,-,TRBJ1-1,TGTGCCATCAGTGACAGGTCGCAAACTGAAGCTTTCTTT,CAISDRSQTEAFF
TRBV5-6,-,-,TRBJ2-1,TGTGCCAGCAGCGTCCTAGACAATGAGCAGTTCTTC,CASSVLDNEQFF
TRBV2,TRBD1,few,TRBJ1-2,TGTGCCAGCACGACAGGGGCGTTGTTGGGCTACACCTTC,CASTTGALLGYTF
TRBV5-1,-,-,TRBJ1-4,TGCGCCAGCAGTAGGGGCTTGGATGAAAAACTGTTTTTT,CASSRGLDEKLFF
TRBV5-5,TRBD1,-,TRBJ1-5,TGTGCCAGCAGCTTATGGACAGGGGAACAGCCCCAGCATTTT,CASSLWTGEQPQHF
TRBV29-1,-,-,TRBJ2-7,TGCAGCGTTGAAGACACCGGAGGGCAGACAGCGTACTTC,CSVEDTGGQTAYF
TRBV6-1,-,-,TRBJ2-6,TGTGCCAGCAGTGAAGTGCCAGTAAGCTCTGGGGCCAACGTCCTGACTTTC,CASSEVPVSSGANVLTF
TRBV29-1,-,-,TRBJ1-2,-,CSGYTGAPNYGCTF
TRBV5-1,TRBD2,-,TRBJ2-5,TGCGCCAGCAGCTTCCGACTAGCGGGGGAACAAGAGACCCAGTACTTC,CASSFRLAGEQETQYF
TRBV12-5,-,-,TRBJ1-1,TGTGCTAGTGGTTTGGTACCCCAGGGTCCTTTCTTT,CASGLVPQGPFF
TRBV6-1,TRBD1,-,TRBJ1-5,TGTGCCAGCAAAGCGACAATAAGGGGGCCCCAGAATTTT,CASKATIRGPQNF
TRBV19,-,-,TRBJ2-5,TGTGCCAGTAGTTCCAGACTATACCAAGAGACCCAGTACTTC,CASSSRLYQETQYF
TRBV4-1,TRBD2,-,TRBJ2-5,TGCGCCAGCAGCCAATCCGGTGGGGCGGGGGGACCGGAGACCCAGTACTTC,CASSQSGGAGGPETQYF
TRBV29-1,-,-,TRBJ2-7,TGCAGCGTTGAAAAAGAAAGGGGCTCCTACGAGCAGTACTTC,CSVEKERGSYEQYF
TRBV6-5,TRBD2,once,TRBJ2-7,TGTGCCAGCAGTTACACGGGGACTATGAGCTCCTACGAGCAGTACTTC,CASSYTGTMSSYEQYF
TRBV7-9,TRBD2,medium-sized,TRBJ2-7,TGTGCCAGCAGCTCGGGGACTAGCGGGATGGTTTACGAGCAGTACTTC,CASSSGTSGMVYEQYF
TRBV20-1,-,-,TRBJ2-3,TGCAGTTCCCGGGTCACAGATACGCAGTATTTT,CSSRVTDTQYF
TRBV2,TRBD1,-,TRBJ2-5,TGTGCCAACGAGAGACAGGGGGCGCAAGAGACCCAGTACTTC,CANERQGAQETQYF
TRBV29-1,-,once,TRBJ2-1,TGCAGCGTTGAAACCAACATCGAGCAGTTCTTC,CSVETNIEQFF
TRBV4-2,-,-,TRBJ2-3,TGTGCCAGCAGCTTCTCTAAAGGCACAGATACGCAGTATTTT,CASSFSKGTDTQYF
TRBV11-2,TRBD1,-,TRBJ2-2,TGTGCCAGCAGCTTAGGGGCAGGGGGTAACACCGGGGAGCTGTTTTTT,CASSLGAGGNTGELFF
TRBV27,-,-,TRBJ2-7,TGTGCCAGCAGTTTAAAGGTTAGCGCCTACGAGCAGTACTTC,CASSLKVSAYEQYF
TRBV19,-,-,TRBJ2-2,TGTGCCAGTTTGATCGGGGCGTCAGGGGCCCCCACCGGGGAGCTGTTTTTT,CASLIGASGAPTGELFF
TRBV11-1,-,-,TRBJ2-7,TGTGCCAGCAGCTCCTCTTATAACTACGAGCAGTACTTC,CASSSSYNYEQYF